This T cell receptor beta chain was identified during a study of T cells in Graves' hyperthyroidism and ophthalmopathy. Amplified TCR beta CDR3 regions came from RNA transcripts. RT-PCR in the first round (using the HTBI primer set) targeted the TCR CDR3. TCRdb reanalysed the multiplex PCR reads using MiXCR and keeps one entry per CDR3 protein. The sample lists hundreds of thousands of distinct CDR3 sequences, about 19% seen once, with about 35% in the top ten. CDR1 is SGHTA, CDR2 FQGTGA, per germline. The CDR3 has 18 residues. After removal of 2 bases from V and 7 bases from J, the junction contained 8 bases not matched to a gene. The study based diagnoses on clinical symptoms, serum thyroxine and TRAb, thyroid ultrasound and orbital computed tomography. Fresh peripheral blood, under 13 ml, yielded the PBMCs.

V is TRBV7-3 and J is TRBJ2-2; 15 positions agree with TRBD2. The sequenced material came from blood. The clonotype was recovered from a man aged 50-60 years with Graves' ophthalmopathy. In DNA, the CDR3 is TGTGCCAGCAGCTTAGCGGGACTAGCGGGAGGAGGAGGCGGGGAGCTGTTTTTT. Its translation: CASSLAGLAGGGGGELFF.